The rows below give T cell receptor beta chains drawn from one sample of a study of blood T cell repertoires in COVID-19. Some clones are missing from TCRdb's copy, which holds only in-frame ones; the method was immunoSEQ multiplex PCR. The sample lists nearly 250,000 clones; around 86% were seen once. Sequencing was done on a sample of PBMCs or T cells enriched from blood (not recorded which). All receptors derive from a woman between 45 and 65 years old who had recovered from COVID-19. Both conserved end residues are part of each CDR3.

CDR3aa	v_gene	j_gene
CASSEGRGPGGYTF	TRBV2	TRBJ1-2
CASSRVPDRRDTQYF	TRBV7-3	TRBJ2-3
CASSYKAGGLYNEQFF	TRBV19	TRBJ2-1
CASSPQSGRGVNEQFF	TRBV7-2	TRBJ2-1
CAKSGQIYGYTF	TRBV12-3/TRBV12-4	TRBJ1-2
CASSPAGQGARDNQPQHF	TRBV28	TRBJ1-5
CAISPGTGGEQYF	TRBV10-3	TRBJ2-7
CASNLDRRPSGYTF	TRBV28	TRBJ1-2
CASHDRVPETQYF	TRBV5-1	TRBJ2-5
CASSPRGLAGGHEQFF	TRBV27	TRBJ2-1
CASSSQGAGIGEQYF	TRBV9	TRBJ2-7
CASSQGAGGRETQYF	TRBV4-1	TRBJ2-5
CASSPPSGTAETSTDTQYF	TRBV18	TRBJ2-3
CASSDLAGADTQYF	TRBV10-1	TRBJ2-3
CASSQELAGGPYNEQFF	TRBV4-3	TRBJ2-1
CASTPSGGARNEQFF	TRBV6-2/TRBV6-3	TRBJ2-1
CASSLFQGAGQPQHF	TRBV27	TRBJ1-5
CASSQQGLRNTEAFF	TRBV4-1	TRBJ1-1
CASSALDYGYTF	TRBV9	TRBJ1-2
CASSYYGPPNTGELFF	TRBV6-2/TRBV6-3	TRBJ2-2
CASSLVLAEQYF	TRBV7-2	TRBJ2-7
CASSYLAGEVDEQFF	TRBV6-5	TRBJ2-1
CASSQTGTPGGNTEAFF	TRBV4-1	TRBJ1-1
CASSQDWQSTEAFF	TRBV14	TRBJ1-1
CASSASRTGVGGELFF	TRBV7-3	TRBJ2-2
CASSFDRGTEAFF	TRBV5-1	TRBJ1-1
CASSLQGASEKLFF	TRBV19	TRBJ1-4